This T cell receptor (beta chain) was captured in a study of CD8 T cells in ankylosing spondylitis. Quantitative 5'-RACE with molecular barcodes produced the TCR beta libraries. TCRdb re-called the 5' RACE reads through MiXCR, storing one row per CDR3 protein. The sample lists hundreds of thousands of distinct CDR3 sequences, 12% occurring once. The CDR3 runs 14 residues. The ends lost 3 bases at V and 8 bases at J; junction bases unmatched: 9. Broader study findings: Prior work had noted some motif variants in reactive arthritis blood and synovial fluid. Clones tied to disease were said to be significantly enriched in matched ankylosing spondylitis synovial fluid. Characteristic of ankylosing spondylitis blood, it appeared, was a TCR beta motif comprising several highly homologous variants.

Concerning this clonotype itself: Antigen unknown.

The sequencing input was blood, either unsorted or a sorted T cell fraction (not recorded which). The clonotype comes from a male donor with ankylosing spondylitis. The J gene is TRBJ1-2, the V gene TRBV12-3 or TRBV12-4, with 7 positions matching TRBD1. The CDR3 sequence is CASSFRGARSGYTF. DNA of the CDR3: TGTGCCAGCAGTTTCAGGGGGGCGCGGTCCGGCTACACCTTC.